A selection of T cell receptor beta chains follows, all from one sample in a study of robustness of blood B and T cell sequencing. MiXCR was run by TCRdb on the PCR reads, yielding one entry per CDR3 protein. This repertoire shows around 3,200 distinct CDR3 sequences, 45% to 70% found once; its top ten account for around 30%. Sequenced: peripheral blood. These receptors all come from a human donor in good health. CDR3s include the opening cysteine and the closing phenylalanine or tryptophan.

V: TRBV10-3; J: TRBJ2-1; CDR3: CAISAVTGSSYNEQFF
V: TRBV30; J: TRBJ1-1; CDR3: CAWVKVRGYMNTEAFF
V: TRBV7-7; J: TRBJ2-1; CDR3: CASSSDRGAHNEQFF
V: TRBV29-1; J: TRBJ1-2; CDR3: CSVEKGVRGYTF
V: TRBV5-1; J: TRBJ1-1; CDR3: CASSLVVNTEAFF
V: TRBV4-1; J: TRBJ2-7; CDR3: CASSQQVGGSGEQYF
V: TRBV6-1; J: TRBJ1-1; CDR3: CASSREEMNTEAFF
V: TRBV6-2/TRBV6-3; J: TRBJ2-1; CDR3: CASSYWAPLSVSSWDEQFF
V: TRBV5-1; J: TRBJ1-2; CDR3: CASSPGRTFYGYTF
V: TRBV5-1; J: TRBJ2-7; CDR3: CASSLVGDTDRNSYEQYF
V: TRBV11-1; J: TRBJ2-3; CDR3: CASSLALDSYTQYF
V: TRBV15; J: TRBJ2-3; CDR3: CATSRATDTQYF
V: TRBV7-3; J: TRBJ2-6; CDR3: CASSLGAGTGANVLTF
V: TRBV3-1; J: TRBJ2-7; CDR3: CASSPVRGEQYF
V: TRBV20-1; J: TRBJ2-1; CDR3: CSELGKTFNEQFF
V: TRBV6-5; J: TRBJ1-1; CDR3: CASSYGQYTEAFF
V: TRBV7-7; J: TRBJ1-2; CDR3: CASSFPLAGDYGYTF
V: TRBV7-8; J: TRBJ2-1; CDR3: CASRYQGAGNEQFF
V: TRBV14; J: TRBJ2-2; CDR3: CASSVEGQANTGELFF
V: TRBV5-6; J: TRBJ1-2; CDR3: CASSFDRANYGYTF
V: TRBV7-9; J: TRBJ2-3; CDR3: CASSSGTGVTQYF
V: TRBV2; J: TRBJ2-1; CDR3: CASSERGSSYNEQFF
V: TRBV29-1; J: TRBJ2-7; CDR3: CSVLGGLGSYEQYF
V: TRBV9; J: TRBJ2-2; CDR3: CASSVGMLGFSGELFF
V: TRBV5-6; J: TRBJ1-1; CDR3: CASSSTGNTEAFF
V: TRBV29-1; J: TRBJ2-3; CDR3: CSVEDMARGLDTQYF
V: TRBV5-1; J: TRBJ2-2; CDR3: CASSSLGPSSGELFF
V: TRBV13; J: TRBJ2-7; CDR3: CASSRRQAMGGSYEQYF
V: TRBV6-1; J: TRBJ1-2; CDR3: CASRVTGDYGYTF
V: TRBV6-1; J: TRBJ1-1; CDR3: CASSSQGALAGAEAFF
V: TRBV2; J: TRBJ2-7; CDR3: CASRREAFSYEQYF
V: TRBV2; J: TRBJ1-6; CDR3: CASTAGGLGSPLHF
V: TRBV5-1; J: TRBJ2-1; CDR3: CASSLGTQINNEQFF
V: TRBV29-1; J: TRBJ2-7; CDR3: CSVGSLAEISYEQYF
V: TRBV3-1; J: TRBJ2-3; CDR3: CASSQDGGDTQYF
V: TRBV5-1; J: TRBJ2-3; CDR3: CASRLGTSGRTDTQYF
V: TRBV24-1; J: TRBJ2-7; CDR3: CATSAPRSGTTNYEQYF
V: TRBV20-1; J: TRBJ1-5; CDR3: CSAGMGQGSTGAQHF
V: TRBV11-1; J: TRBJ2-6; CDR3: CASSPPRDSGANVLTF
V: TRBV29-1; J: TRBJ2-5; CDR3: CSVEDQWGTQYF
V: TRBV5-1; J: TRBJ2-3; CDR3: CASSLGGSDTQYF
V: TRBV10-1; J: TRBJ1-3; CDR3: CASSLGRGNTIYF